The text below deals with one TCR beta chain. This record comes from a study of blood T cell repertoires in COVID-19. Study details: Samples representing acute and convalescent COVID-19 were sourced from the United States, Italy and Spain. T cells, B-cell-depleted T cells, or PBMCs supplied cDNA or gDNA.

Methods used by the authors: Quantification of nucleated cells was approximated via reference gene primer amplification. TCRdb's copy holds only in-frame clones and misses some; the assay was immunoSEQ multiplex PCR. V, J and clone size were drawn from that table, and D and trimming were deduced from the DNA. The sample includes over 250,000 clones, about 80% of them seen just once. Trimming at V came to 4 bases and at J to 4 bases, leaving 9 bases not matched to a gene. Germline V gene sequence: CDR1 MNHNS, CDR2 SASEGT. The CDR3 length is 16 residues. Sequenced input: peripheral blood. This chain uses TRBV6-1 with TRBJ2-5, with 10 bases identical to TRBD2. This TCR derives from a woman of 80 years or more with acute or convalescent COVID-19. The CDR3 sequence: CASSVSSGGTRETQYF. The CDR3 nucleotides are TGTGCCAGCAGTGTTTCTAGCGGGGGCACCCGAGAGACCCAGTACTTC.